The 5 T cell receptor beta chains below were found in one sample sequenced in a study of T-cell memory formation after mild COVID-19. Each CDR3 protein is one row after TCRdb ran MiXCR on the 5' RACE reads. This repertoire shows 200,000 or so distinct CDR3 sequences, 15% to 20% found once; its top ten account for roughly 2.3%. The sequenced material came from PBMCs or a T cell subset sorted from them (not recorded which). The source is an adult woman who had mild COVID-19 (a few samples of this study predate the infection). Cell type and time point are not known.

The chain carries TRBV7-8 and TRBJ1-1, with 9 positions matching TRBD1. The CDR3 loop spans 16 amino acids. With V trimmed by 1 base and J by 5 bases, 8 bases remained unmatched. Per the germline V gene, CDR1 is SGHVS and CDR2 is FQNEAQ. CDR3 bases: TGTGCCAGCAGCTTAGTAGTCGGGACAGGGAAAACTGAAGCTTTCTTT. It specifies CASSLVVGTGKTEAFF.

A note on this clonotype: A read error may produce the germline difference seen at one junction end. The CDR3 DNA is TGTGCTAGCAGCTTAGGCGGCGGGAGGGCCTCCAGAGTTGAGCAGTTCTTC. Its translation: CASSLGGGRASRVEQFF. The chain has TRBV7-7 and TRBJ2-1, with TRBD2 matching over 9 bases. CDR1 and CDR2 from the germline V gene are SSHAT and FNYEAQ (reference sequence). The CDR3 is made up of 17 amino acids.

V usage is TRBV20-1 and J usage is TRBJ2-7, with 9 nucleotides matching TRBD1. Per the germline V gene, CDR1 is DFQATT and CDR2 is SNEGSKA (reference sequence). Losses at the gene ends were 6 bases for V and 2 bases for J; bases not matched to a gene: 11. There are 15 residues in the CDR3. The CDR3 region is CSAQPIDRGAYEQYF. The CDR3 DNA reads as TGCAGTGCCCAACCCATAGACAGGGGGGCCTACGAGCAGTACTTC.

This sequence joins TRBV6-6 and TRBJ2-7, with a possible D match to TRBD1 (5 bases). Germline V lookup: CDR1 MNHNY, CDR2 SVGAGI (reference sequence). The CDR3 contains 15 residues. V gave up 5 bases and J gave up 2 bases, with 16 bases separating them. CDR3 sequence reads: CASSQRQLRPYEQYF. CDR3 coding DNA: TGTGCCAGCAGTCAAAGACAGCTCCGACCCTACGAGCAGTACTTC.

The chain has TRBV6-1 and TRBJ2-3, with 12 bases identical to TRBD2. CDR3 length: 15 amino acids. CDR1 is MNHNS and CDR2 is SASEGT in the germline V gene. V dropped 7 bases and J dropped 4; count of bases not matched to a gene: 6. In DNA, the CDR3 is TGTGCCAGCACTAGGACTAGCGGGACATCAGATACGCAGTATTTT. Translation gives CASTRTSGTSDTQYF.